This TCR beta chain was sequenced in a study of shared clonotypes between healthy human individuals. With regard to this clone: No antigen is known for it.

V was shortened by 4 bases and J by 10 bases, with 13 bases between the two germline ends. The CDR3 runs to 12 residues. Germline values: CDR1 SGHNT, CDR2 YENEEA. Study outcomes and limitations: Generation probabilities of non-shared clonotypes were lower (relative to those shared by all four donors).

Sequencing was performed with immunoSEQ multiplex PCR; in TCRdb, only in-frame clones are kept and a portion is missing. The repertoire holds about 1.1 million clones, with roughly 77% as singletons. The V and J genes are TRBV11-3 and TRBJ1-1; D unclear. Sequencing input: memory CD4+ T cells from PBMCs. Subset reported: CD45RA-negative fraction. The TCR sequence derives from a young man in good health. Some clones in this sample may be carry-over from other donors' samples. CDR3 amino acids: CASSSDGVVAFF. The CDR3 coding sequence is TGTGCCAGCAGCTCCGACGGGGTGGTAGCTTTCTTT.